A selection of T cell receptor beta chains follows, all from one sample in a study of cytomegalovirus exposure and HLA in healthy donors. Using immunoSEQ multiplex PCR, the repertoire was profiled, and TCRdb retains in-frame clones only, with some absent. In the table there are over 85,000 clones, roughly 76% of which are singletons. Sequencing was carried out using PBMCs. The origin of the receptors is a man between 40 and 49 years old in good health and CMV-seronegative. Both conserved end residues are trimmed from each CDR3. The order of the fields is D gene, J gene, V gene, clone size, CDR3 protein. D genes are given only for firm matches. Where a row states a size, it is once, few, many or the class of an expanded clone; other rows omit it.

. | TRBJ1-4 | TRBV5-6 | . | ASSTARGEKLF
. | TRBJ1-4 | TRBV6-5 | . | ASSSTLATNEKLF
TRBD2 | TRBJ2-1 | TRBV25-1 | . | ASSEGPGTTKYNEQF
TRBD1 | TRBJ2-7 | TRBV5-6 | . | ASSLRQGHEQY
TRBD1 | TRBJ1-1 | TRBV7-8 | . | ASSRDRETEAF
. | TRBJ2-3 | TRBV4-1 | . | ASSDGGIVTDTQY
. | TRBJ2-2 | TRBV6-1 | . | ASKRGGMGTGELF
. | TRBJ1-2 | TRBV6-5 | . | ASSRGVGYT
TRBD2 | TRBJ2-5 | TRBV10-3 | . | AIRLAGEETQY
. | TRBJ1-1 | TRBV19 | once | ASSIDLTGYEAF
. | TRBJ1-1 | TRBV2 | once | ASSEGQTENTEAF
. | TRBJ1-4 | TRBV5-1 | . | ASRLTVANEKLF
TRBD2 | TRBJ2-7 | TRBV9 | . | ASRPSGTYEQY
TRBD2 | TRBJ2-7 | TRBV7-9 | . | ASSLGLAEDYEQY
TRBD2 | TRBJ2-4 | TRBV30 | . | AWRPRWGGTKNIQY
TRBD2 | TRBJ2-5 | TRBV30 | few | AWAGGETQY
TRBD2 | TRBJ2-5 | TRBV5-1 | . | ASSLGAGGGPGETQY
. | TRBJ2-5 | TRBV2 | . | ASSEFTTLEPQY
. | TRBJ2-1 | TRBV7-9 | . | ASSSRRLAENEQF
TRBD1 | TRBJ2-2 | TRBV7-8 | . | ASIPEGGTGLGPYTGELF
. | TRBJ2-5 | TRBV5-6 | . | ASSITRETQY
TRBD2 | TRBJ2-3 | TRBV11-1 | . | ASSSRLAGGTDTQY
. | TRBJ2-5 | TRBV6-1 | . | ASSEYNVAVETQY
TRBD1 | TRBJ2-2 | TRBV5-4 | . | ASSSTPGQTGELF
. | TRBJ1-4 | TRBV6-5 | . | ASSYSGTDEKLF
TRBD1 | TRBJ2-3 | TRBV19 | . | ASSTWTGTTTDTQY
. | TRBJ1-1 | TRBV7-9 | few | ASSSSRVSTEAF
. | TRBJ2-7 | TRBV6-6 | . | ASSYRMPGASYEQY
. | TRBJ1-6 | TRBV14 | few | ASSQLGGNNSPLH
. | TRBJ1-4 | TRBV5-1 | . | ALKTGRSEKLF
TRBD1 | TRBJ1-1 | TRBV7-9 | . | ASSLGTGDTEAF
. | TRBJ2-1 | TRBV11-2 | few | ASSLNWRVYNEQF